The TCR beta chain under discussion was sequenced for a study of T cells after yellow fever vaccination. Study as a whole: Those fractions that held only low numbers of cells were prepared using the SMART-Seq v4 Ultra Low Input RNA kit. Study observations and caveats: Abundant clonotypes from the bulk population could contaminate FACS-sorted repertoires. At around 96% for CD4 and approximately 88% for CD8, most primary-vaccination clones showed up again after the booster.

This clonotype was counted a few times. Its specificity is not known. A universal primer site and UMIs were added as TCR cDNA was made by 5'RACE template switching. TCRdb re-called the 5' RACE reads with MiXCR, one entry per CDR3 protein. This table holds about 350,000 distinct CDR3 sequences, around 8.1% found once. The V end was cut by 5 bases, the J end by 0 bases, with 10 bases between. The CDR3 is 14 amino acids. Per the germline V gene, CDR1 is SEHNR and CDR2 is FQNEAQ (reference sequence). The starting material was PBMCs, obtained about 41 days after the first yellow fever vaccination. The receptor was derived from a man aged 18 to 30 who received the YFV17D yellow fever vaccine. This chain connects TRBV7-9 to TRBJ1-1; D is unresolved. The CDR3, as DNA: TGTGCCAGCAGCGCGAGGGTGTTGAACACTGAAGCTTTCTTT. This sequence encodes CASSARVLNTEAFF.